Included here is one T cell receptor (beta chain) sequence, with context. Its antigen is as yet unknown. This specimen comes from a study of cytomegalovirus exposure and HLA in healthy donors. Study-wide points: Most CMV-associated TCR beta chains appeared HLA-restricted in a later analysis. Several V segments, TRBV6-2 and TRBV6-3 among them, could not be told apart and were dropped. HLA allele associations emerged for fewer than 20,000 TCR beta sequences in a later analysis, at 0.05 false discovery rate.

The CDR3 is made up of 14 amino acids. Germline values: CDR1 SGHVS, CDR2 FNYEAQ. V lost 5 bases to trimming and J lost 6 bases; unmatched junction nucleotides: 7. Researchers ran the PCR with 60 Vbeta and 13 Jbeta primers. Sequencing was performed with immunoSEQ multiplex PCR; in TCRdb, only in-frame clones are kept and a portion is missing. This sample has roughly 200,000 clones, with approximately 78% found just once. The sequence came from a woman aged 25 to 39 in good health and CMV-seropositive. The J gene is TRBJ2-7, the V gene TRBV7-6, with 10 nucleotides matching TRBD1. Sequenced: PBMCs. DNA of the CDR3: TGTGCCAGCAGCCCGGGACAGGGGATTAGCGAGCAGTACTTC. It yields the protein CASSPGQGISEQYF.